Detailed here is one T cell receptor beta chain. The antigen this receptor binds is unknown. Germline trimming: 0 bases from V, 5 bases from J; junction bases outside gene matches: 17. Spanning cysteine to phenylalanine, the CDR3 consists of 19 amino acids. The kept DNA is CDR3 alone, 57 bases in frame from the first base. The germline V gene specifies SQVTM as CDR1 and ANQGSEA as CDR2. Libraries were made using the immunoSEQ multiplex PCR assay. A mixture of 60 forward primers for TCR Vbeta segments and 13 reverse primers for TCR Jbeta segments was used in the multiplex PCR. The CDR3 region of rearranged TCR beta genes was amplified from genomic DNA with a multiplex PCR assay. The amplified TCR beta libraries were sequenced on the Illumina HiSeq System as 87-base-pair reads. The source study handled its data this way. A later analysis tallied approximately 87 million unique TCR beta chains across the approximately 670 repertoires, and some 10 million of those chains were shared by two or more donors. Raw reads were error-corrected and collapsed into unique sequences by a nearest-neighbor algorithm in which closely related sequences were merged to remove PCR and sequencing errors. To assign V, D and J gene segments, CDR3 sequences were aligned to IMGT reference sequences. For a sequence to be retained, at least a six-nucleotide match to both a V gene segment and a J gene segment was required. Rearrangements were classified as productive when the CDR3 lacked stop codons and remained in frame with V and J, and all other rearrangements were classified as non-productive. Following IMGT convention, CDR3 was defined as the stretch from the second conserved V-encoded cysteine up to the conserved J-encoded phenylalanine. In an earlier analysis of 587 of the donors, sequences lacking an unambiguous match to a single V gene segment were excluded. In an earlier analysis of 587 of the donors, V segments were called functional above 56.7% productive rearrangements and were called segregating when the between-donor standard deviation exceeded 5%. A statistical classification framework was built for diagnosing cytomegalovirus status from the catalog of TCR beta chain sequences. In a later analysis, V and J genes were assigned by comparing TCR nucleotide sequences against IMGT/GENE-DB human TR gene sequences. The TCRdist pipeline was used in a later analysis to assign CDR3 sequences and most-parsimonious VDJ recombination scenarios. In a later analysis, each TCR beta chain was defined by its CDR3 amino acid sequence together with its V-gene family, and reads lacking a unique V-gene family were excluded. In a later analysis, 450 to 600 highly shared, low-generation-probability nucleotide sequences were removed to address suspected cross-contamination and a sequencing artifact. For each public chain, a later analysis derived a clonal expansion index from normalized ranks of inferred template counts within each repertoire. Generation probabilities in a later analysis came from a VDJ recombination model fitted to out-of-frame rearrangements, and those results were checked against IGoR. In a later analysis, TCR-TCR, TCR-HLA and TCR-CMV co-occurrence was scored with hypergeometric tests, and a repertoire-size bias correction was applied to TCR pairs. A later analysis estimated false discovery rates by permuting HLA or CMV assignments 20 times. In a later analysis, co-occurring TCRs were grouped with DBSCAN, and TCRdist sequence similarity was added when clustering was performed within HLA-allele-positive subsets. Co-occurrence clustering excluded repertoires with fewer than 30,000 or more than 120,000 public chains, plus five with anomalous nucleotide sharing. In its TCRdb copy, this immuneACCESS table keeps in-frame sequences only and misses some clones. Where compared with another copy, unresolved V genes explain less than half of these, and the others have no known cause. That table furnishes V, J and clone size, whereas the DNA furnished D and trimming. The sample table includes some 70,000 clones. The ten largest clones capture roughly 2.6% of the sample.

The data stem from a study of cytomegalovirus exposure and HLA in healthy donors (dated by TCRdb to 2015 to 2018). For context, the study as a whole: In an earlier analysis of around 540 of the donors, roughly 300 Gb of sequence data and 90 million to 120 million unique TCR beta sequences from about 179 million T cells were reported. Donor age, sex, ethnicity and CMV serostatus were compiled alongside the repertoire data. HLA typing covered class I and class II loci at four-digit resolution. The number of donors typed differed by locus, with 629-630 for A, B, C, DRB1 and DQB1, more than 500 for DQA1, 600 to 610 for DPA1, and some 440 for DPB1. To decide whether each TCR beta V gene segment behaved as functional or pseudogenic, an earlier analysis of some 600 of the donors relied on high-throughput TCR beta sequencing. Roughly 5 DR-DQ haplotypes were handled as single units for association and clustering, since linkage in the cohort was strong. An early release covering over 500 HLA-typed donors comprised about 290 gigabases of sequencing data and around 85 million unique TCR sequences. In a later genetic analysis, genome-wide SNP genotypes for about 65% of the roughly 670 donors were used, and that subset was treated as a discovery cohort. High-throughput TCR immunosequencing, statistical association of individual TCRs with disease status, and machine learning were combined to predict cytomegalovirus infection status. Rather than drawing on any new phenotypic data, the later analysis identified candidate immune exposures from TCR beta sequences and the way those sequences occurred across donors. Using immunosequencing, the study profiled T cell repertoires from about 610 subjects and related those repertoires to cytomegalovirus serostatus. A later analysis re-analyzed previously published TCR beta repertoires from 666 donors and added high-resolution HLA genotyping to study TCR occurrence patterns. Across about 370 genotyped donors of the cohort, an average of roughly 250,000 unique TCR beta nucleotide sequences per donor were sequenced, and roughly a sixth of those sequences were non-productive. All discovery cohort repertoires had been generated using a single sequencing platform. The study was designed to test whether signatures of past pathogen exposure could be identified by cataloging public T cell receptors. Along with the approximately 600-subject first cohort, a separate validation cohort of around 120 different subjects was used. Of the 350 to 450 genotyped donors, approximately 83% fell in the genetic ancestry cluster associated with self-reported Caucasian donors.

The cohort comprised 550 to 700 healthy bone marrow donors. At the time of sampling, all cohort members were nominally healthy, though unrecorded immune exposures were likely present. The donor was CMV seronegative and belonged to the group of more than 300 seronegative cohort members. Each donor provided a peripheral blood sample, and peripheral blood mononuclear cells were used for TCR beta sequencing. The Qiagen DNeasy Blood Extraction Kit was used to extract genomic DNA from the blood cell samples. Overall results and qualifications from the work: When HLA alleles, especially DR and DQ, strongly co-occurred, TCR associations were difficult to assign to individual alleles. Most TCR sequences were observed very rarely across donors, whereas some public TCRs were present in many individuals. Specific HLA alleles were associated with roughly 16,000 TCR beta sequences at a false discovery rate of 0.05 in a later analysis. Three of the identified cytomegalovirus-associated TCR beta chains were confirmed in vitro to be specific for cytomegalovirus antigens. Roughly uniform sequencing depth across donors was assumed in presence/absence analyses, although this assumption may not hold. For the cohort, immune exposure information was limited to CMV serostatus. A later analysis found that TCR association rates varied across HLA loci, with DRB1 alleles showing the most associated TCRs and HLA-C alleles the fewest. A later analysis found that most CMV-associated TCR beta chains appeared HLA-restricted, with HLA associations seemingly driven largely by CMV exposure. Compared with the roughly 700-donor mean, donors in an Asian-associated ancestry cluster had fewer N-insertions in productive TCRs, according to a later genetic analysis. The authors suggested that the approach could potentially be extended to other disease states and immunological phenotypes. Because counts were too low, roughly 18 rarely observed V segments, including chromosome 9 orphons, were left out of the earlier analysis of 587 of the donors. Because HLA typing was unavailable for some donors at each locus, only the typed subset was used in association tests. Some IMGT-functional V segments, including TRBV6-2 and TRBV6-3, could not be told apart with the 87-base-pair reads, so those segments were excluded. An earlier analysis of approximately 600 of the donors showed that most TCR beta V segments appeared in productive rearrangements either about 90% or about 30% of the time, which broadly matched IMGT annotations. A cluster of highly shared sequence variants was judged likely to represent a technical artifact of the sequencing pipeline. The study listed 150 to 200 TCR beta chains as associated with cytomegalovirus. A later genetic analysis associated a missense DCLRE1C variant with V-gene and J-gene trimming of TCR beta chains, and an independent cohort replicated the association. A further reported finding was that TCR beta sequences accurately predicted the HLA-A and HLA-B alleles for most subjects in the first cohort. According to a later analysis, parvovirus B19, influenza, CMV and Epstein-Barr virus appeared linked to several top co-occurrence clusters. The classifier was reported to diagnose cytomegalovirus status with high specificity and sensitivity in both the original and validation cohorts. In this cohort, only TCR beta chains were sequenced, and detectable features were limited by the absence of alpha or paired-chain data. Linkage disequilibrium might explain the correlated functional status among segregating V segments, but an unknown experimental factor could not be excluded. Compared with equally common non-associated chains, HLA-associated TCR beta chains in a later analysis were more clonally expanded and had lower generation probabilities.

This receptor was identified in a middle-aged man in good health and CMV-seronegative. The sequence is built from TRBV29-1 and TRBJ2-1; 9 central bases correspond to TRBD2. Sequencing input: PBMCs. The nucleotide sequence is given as TGCAGCGTTGAAGATAGGACTAGCGCCTACCTGCCTCTAGACAATGAGCAGTTCTTC. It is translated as CSVEDRTSAYLPLDNEQFF.